The T cell receptor beta chain under discussion was sequenced for a study of T cell responses to AZD1222 COVID-19 vaccine. Study context: Some second doses came at about 4 weeks and others at about 12 weeks; these were pooled. Findings of the study overall: Regions 160-218 and 743-854 dominated among vaccine-associated CD4 TCRs spanning spike.

The V and J ends lost 5 bases and 5 bases respectively, with 13 bases between them. CDR1 SNHLY and CDR2 FYNNEI come from the germline V gene. This CDR3 has 13 amino acids. This clone was seen a single time. Its target is not known. TCRdb keeps only in-frame clones here, not all; method: immunoSEQ multiplex PCR. This sample has roughly 130,000 clones, with almost 95% found just once. This clonotype was sampled from an adult in good health. The chain is built from TRBV2 and TRBJ2-7, with a possible D match to TRBD1 (6 bases). This sample comprised peripheral blood, obtained on day 0 of AZD1222 vaccination. The CDR3 region has the DNA TGTGCCAGCAGTTCGGACAGTTTTAACGAGCAGTACTTC. Protein product: CASSSDSFNEQYF.